This TCR beta chain was identified in a study of blood T cell repertoires in COVID-19. Overall study context: COVID-19 samples collected from the United States, Italy and Spain covered acute and convalescent phases.

Clones were read by immunoSEQ multiplex PCR, and TCRdb kept only the in-frame ones, dropping some. Of 200,000 to 250,000 clones in the sample, around four fifths were seen once. The CDR3 covers 11 residues. Germline values: CDR1 GTSNPN, CDR2 SVGIG (reference sequence). This clone is a singleton in its sample. The junction departs from germline at one end; a sequencing error may be responsible. This chain uses TRBV30 with TRBJ1-5, with 7 nucleotides matching TRBD1. This sequence originates from a woman at least 80 years old with COVID-19, enrolled during active disease. Material for sequencing was peripheral blood. The CDR3 reads CAWSPSLWTGF. CDR3 bases: TGTGCCTGGAGTCCCTCACTCTGGACAGGATTT.